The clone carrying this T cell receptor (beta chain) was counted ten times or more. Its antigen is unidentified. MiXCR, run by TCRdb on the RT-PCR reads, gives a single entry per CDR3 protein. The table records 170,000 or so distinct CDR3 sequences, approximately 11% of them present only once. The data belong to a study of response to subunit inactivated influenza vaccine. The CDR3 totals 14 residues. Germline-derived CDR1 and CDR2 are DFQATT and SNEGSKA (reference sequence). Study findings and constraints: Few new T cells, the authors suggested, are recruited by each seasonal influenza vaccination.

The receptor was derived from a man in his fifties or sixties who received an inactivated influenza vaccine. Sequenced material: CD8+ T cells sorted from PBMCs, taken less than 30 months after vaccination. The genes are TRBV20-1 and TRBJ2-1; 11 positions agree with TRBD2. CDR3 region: CRAKTSGATNEQFF. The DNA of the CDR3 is TGCAGAGCAAAGACTAGCGGGGCGACGAATGAGCAGTTCTTC.